The sequence of this TCR beta chain was determined in a study of graft-versus-host responses after intestinal transplantation. At the level of the study: After anti-thymocyte globulin induction, recipients took tacrolimus and steroids for approximately three years.

Concerning this clone: The target antigen is unknown.

Assay used: immunoSEQ multiplex PCR; TCRdb lists only in-frame clones, some missing. The sample shows around 110,000 clones, over 85% of them seen only once. Per the germline V gene, CDR1 is MNHEY and CDR2 is SMNVEV (reference sequence). The CDR3 is 14 residues long. The V end lost 5 bases, the J end lost 6 bases, and 13 bases lay between the germline ends. The receptor's source is a human donor who was the organ donor for an intestinal transplant. The chain uses TRBV27 and TRBJ1-4; possible D gene TRBD1, 6 bases. The sequenced sample was unstimulated CD4+ T cells sorted from spleen or lymph node cells, obtained before transplant. This chain's CDR3 is CASSPTGWDEKLFF. The CDR3 nucleotides read TGTGCCAGCAGTCCGACAGGATGGGATGAAAAACTGTTTTTT.